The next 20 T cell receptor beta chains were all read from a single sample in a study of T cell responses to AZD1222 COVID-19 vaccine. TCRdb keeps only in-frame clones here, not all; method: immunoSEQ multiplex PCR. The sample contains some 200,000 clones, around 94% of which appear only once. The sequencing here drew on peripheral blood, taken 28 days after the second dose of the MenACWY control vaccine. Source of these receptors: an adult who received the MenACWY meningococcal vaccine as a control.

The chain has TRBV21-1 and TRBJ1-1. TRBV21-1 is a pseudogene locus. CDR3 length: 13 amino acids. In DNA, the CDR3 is TGTGCCAGCAGGAATAAAGGTAGGGCTGAAGCTTTCTTT. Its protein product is CASRNKGRAEAFF.

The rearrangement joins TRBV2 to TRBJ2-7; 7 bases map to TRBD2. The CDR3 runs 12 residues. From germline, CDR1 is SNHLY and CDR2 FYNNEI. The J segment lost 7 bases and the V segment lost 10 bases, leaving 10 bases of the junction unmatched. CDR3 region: CATGEGLGEQYF. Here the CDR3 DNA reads TGTGCCACCGGGGAGGGTCTGGGAGAGCAGTACTTC.

DNA of the CDR3: TGTGCCAGCAGGCGGGGGGCCGAAGTTTATAATTCACCCCTCCACTTT. This sequence encodes CASRRGAEVYNSPLHF. The chain joins TRBV25-1 to TRBJ1-6; D perhaps matches TRBD1 (6 bases). Germline V gene lookup returns CDR1 MGHDK and CDR2 SYGVNS. This CDR3 has 16 amino acids. V was pared by 6 bases and J by 4 bases, with 16 bases between.

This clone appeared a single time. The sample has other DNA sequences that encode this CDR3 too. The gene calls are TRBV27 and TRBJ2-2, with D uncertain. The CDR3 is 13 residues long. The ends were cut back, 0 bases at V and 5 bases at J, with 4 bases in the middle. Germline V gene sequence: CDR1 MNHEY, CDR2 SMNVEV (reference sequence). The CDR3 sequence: CASSLSRTGELFF. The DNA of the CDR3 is TGTGCCAGCAGTTTATCCCGAACCGGGGAGCTGTTTTTT.

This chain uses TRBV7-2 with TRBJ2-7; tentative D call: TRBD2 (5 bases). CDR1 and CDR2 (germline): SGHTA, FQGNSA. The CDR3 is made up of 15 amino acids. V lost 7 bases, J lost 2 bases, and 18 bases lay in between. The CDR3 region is CASTVSGSTTYEQYF. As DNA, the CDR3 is TGTGCCAGCACCGTCTCTGGGAGCACTACCTACGAGCAGTACTTC.

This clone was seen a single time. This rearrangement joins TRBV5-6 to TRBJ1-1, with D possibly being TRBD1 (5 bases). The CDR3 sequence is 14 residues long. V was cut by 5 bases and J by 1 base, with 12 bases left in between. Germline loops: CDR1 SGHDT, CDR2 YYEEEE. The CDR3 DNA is TGTGCCAGCAGTTCGGGACTACGGAACACTGAAGCTTTCTTT. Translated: CASSSGLRNTEAFF.

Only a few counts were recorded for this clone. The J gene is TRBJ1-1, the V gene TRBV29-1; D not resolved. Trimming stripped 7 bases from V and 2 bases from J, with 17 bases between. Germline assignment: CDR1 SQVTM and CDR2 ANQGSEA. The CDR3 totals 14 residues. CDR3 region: CSAAPWAGNTEAFF. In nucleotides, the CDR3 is TGCAGCGCGGCCCCTTGGGCAGGAAACACTGAAGCTTTCTTT.

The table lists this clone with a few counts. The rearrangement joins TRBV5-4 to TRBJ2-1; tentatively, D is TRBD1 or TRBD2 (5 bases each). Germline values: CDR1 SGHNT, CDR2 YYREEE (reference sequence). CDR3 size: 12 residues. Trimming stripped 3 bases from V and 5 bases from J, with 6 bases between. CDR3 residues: CASSWDHNEQFF. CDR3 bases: TGTGCCAGCAGCTGGGACCACAATGAGCAGTTCTTC.

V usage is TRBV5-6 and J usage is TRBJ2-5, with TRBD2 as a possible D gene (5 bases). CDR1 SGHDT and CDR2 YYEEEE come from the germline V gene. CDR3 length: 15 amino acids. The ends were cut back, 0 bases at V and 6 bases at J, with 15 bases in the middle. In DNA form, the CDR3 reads TGTGCCAGCAGCTTGGATAGGACTGGGCAACAGACCCAGTACTTC. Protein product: CASSLDRTGQQTQYF.

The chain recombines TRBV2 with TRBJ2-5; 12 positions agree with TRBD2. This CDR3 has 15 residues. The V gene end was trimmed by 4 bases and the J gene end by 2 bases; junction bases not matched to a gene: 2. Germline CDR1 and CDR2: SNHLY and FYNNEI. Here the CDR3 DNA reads TGTGCCAGCAGTGGGACTAGCGGGACTCAAGAGACCCAGTACTTC. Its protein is CASSGTSGTQETQYF.

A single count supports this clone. CDR3 DNA: TGTGCCAGCAGCGTAGGGGGGGACGGACTTAATTCACCCCTCCACTTT. As protein: CASSVGGDGLNSPLHF. The genes are TRBV9 and TRBJ1-6; D may be TRBD1 (5 bases). Germline CDR1 reads SGDLS; CDR2 reads YYNGEE. V gave up 0 bases and J gave up 6 bases, with 13 bases separating them. CDR3 length equals 16 residues.

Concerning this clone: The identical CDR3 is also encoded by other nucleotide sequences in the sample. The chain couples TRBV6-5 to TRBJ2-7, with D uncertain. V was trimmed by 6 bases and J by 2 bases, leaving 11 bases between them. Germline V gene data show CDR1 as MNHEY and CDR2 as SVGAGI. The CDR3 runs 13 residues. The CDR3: CASSPTGTYEQYF. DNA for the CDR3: TGTGCCAGCAGCCCGACTGGGACCTACGAGCAGTACTTC.

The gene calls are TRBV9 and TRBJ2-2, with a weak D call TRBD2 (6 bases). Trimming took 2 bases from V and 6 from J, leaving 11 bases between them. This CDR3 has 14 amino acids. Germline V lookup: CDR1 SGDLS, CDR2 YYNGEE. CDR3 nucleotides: TGTGCCAGCAGCGTTATAGCGGAGGCCGGGGAGCTGTTTTTT. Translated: CASSVIAEAGELFF.

The CDR3 protein is CASSSGPFSGNTIYF. In nucleotides, the CDR3 is TGTGCCAGCAGCTCCGGACCCTTCTCCGGAAACACCATATATTTT. The chain couples TRBV7-6 to TRBJ1-3; D remains unclear. Germline values: CDR1 SGHVS, CDR2 FNYEAQ. The CDR3 spans 15 residues. The V gene lost 4 bases and the J gene lost 4 bases, with 14 bases spanning the gap.

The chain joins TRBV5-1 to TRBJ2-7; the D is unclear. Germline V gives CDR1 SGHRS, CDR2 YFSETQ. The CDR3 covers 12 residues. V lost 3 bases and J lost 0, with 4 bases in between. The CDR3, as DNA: TGCGCCAGCAGCTCCCCCTCCTACGAGCAGTACTTC. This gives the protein CASSSPSYEQYF.

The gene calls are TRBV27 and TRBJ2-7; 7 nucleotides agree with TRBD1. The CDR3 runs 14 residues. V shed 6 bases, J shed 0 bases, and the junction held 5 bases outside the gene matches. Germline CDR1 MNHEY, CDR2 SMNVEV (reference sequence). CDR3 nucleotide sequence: TGTGCCAGCAGAAGACAGGGTAGCTCCTACGAGCAGTACTTC. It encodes CASRRQGSSYEQYF.

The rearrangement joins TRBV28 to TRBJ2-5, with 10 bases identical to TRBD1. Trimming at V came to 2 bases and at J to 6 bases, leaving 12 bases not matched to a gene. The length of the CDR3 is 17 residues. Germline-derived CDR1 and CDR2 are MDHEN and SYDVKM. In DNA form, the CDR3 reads TGTGCCAGCAGTTTAAGGGACAGGGGCCCGCTCGCGAAGACCCAGTACTTC. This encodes CASSLRDRGPLAKTQYF.

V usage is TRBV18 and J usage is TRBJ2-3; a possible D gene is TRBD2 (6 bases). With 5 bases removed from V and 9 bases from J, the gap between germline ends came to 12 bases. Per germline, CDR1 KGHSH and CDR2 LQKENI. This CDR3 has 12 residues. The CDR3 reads CASSSGVRTQYF. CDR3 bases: TGTGCCAGCTCATCGGGGGTCAGAACGCAGTATTTT.

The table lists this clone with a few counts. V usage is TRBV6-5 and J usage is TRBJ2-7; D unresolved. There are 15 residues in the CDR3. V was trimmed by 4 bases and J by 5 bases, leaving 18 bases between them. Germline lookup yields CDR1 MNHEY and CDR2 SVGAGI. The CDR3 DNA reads TGTGCCAGCAGTTCCCATATAACAGCAGGTAACGAGCAGTACTTC. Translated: CASSSHITAGNEQYF.

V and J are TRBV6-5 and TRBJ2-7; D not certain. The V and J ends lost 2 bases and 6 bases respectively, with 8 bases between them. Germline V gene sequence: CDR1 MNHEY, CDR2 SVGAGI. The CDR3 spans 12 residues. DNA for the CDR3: TGTGCCAGCAGTTACAGTTCCGGCGAGCAGTACTTC. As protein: CASSYSSGEQYF.